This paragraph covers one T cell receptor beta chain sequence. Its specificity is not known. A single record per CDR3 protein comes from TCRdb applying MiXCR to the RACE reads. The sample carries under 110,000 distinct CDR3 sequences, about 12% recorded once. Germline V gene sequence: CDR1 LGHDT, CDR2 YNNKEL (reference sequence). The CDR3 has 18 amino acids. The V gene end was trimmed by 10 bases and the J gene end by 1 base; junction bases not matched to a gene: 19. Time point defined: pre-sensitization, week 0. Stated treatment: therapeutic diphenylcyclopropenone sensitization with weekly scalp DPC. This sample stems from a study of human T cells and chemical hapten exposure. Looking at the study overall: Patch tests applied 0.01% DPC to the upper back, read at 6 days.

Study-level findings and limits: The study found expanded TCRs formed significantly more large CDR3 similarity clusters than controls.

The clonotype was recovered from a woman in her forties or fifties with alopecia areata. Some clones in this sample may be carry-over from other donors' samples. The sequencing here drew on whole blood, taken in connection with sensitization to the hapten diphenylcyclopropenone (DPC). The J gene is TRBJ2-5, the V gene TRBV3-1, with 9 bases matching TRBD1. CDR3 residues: CATYSGMIPDRGQETQYF. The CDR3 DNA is TGTGCCACCTACTCGGGGATGATCCCGGACAGGGGCCAAGAGACCCAGTACTTC.